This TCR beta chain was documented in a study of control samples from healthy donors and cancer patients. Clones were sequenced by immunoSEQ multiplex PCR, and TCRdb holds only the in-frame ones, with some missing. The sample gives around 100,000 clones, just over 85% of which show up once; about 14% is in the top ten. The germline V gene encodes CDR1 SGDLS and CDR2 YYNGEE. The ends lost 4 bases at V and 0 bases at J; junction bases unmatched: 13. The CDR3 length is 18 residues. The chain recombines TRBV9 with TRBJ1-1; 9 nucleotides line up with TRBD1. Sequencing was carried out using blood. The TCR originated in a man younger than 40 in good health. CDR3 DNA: TGTGCCAGCAGCAAATTAAGGGGACAGGGTGGGGTGAACACTGAAGCTTTCTTT. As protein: CASSKLRGQGGVNTEAFF.